This T cell receptor (beta chain) was observed in a study of CD8 T cells in Susac syndrome. Whole-study findings and limits: It was acknowledged in the study that the number of individuals who were included in its TCR sequencing and HLA analysis was relatively small.

On this clonotype itself: Its target is unknown.

The germline CDR1 and CDR2 sequences are LGHDT and YNNKEL (reference sequence). The CDR3 totals 15 residues. V lost 0 bases and J lost 0, with 8 bases in between. Random hexamers were used to reverse transcribe an amount of roughly 0.5 to 1 ug RNA. TCR beta CDR3 was amplified by immunoSEQ multiplex PCR. This amplification extended across 54 Vbeta and 13 Jbeta segments. TCRdb processed the immunoSEQ multiplex PCR reads anew with MiXCR; each CDR3 protein has one entry. The sample contains 150,000 to 200,000 distinct CDR3 sequences, roughly 95% of which appear only once. Relapsing-remitting disease, either stable or active, was present in the multiple sclerosis controls, who were treatment-naive patients. While CD8+ and CD4+ T cells were isolated negatively, TEMRA cells were enriched by FACS.

The receptor was isolated from a human donor with multiple sclerosis. The chain uses TRBV3-1 and TRBJ1-1, with D unclear. What was sequenced was CD8+ T cells from PBMCs. CDR3 region: CASSQDWTLNTEAFF. Here the CDR3 DNA reads TGTGCCAGCAGCCAAGATTGGACTCTGAACACTGAAGCTTTCTTT.